This is a list of T cell receptor beta chains from one sample in a study of blood T cells in healthy people across ages. A single record per CDR3 protein comes from TCRdb applying MiXCR to the 5' RACE reads. The repertoire holds 650,000 to 1,000,000 distinct CDR3 sequences, with 35% to 50% as singletons. Sequenced sample: blood. The receptors shown here come from a man older than 75 in good health. The CDR3 runs from the conserved cysteine through the conserved F or W. D genes are given only for firm matches. The size field is filled for only some rows; it gives once, few, many or a size class.

J gene	D gene	clone size	V gene	CDR3 DNA	CDR3 protein
TRBJ2-3	-	-	TRBV9	TGTGCCAGCACCCGTTTATTCTCCGCGGATACGCAGTATTTT	CASTRLFSADTQYF
TRBJ1-1	-	-	TRBV7-2	TGTGCCAGCAGCCGGCAGGGGCTGCCGGTTGAAGCTTTCTTT	CASSRQGLPVEAFF
TRBJ2-3	-	-	TRBV6-5	TGTGCCAGCAGTGCCCCAGCCAGGGCTAATACGCAGTATTTT	CASSAPARANTQYF
TRBJ2-1	TRBD2	-	TRBV6-1	TGTGCCAGCAGTGAAGATGGACTAGAGTCCAATGAGCAGTTCTTC	CASSEDGLESNEQFF
TRBJ2-1	-	-	TRBV13	TGTGCCAGCAGCTTAGGCCGAAGGCCCTCGGGGTACAATGAGCAGTTCTTC	CASSLGRRPSGYNEQFF
TRBJ2-7	TRBD2	few	TRBV28	TGTGCCAGCAGTGACATTGGACTAGCGGGGCCCTACGAGCAGTACTTC	CASSDIGLAGPYEQYF
TRBJ2-7	TRBD1	once	TRBV5-1	TGCGCCAGCAGCTCATACGCCGGGACAGGGGGCCAGGACGAGCAGTACTTC	CASSSYAGTGGQDEQYF
TRBJ2-5	-	many	TRBV20-1	TGCAGTGCTAGTGGGGCGAACCAAGAGACCCAGTACTTC	CSASGANQETQYF
TRBJ1-1	TRBD1	few	TRBV7-2	TGTGCCAGCAGCTTAGCCGGGACAGGGCCGGCTGAAGCTTTCTTT	CASSLAGTGPAEAFF
TRBJ1-2	TRBD1	-	TRBV20-1	TGCAGTGCTAGGACAGGGGGAGTCTATGGCTACACCTTC	CSARTGGVYGYTF
TRBJ2-3	-	few	TRBV10-3	TGTGCCATCAGGTCCGGGGTCGGGGTATCAGATACGCAGTATTTT	CAIRSGVGVSDTQYF
TRBJ2-2	TRBD2	-	TRBV7-2	TGTGCCAGCAGCTTACGGGCGGGAGGGCCCACCGGGGAGCTGTTTTTT	CASSLRAGGPTGELFF
TRBJ1-4	-	-	TRBV10-3	TGTGCCATCAGGGGGGCTCTTGAGAATGAAAAACTGTTTTTT	CAIRGALENEKLFF
TRBJ2-1	-	-	TRBV20-1	TGCAGTGCTAGTTCGCGCGGGAGCACAGGGGGCAATGAGCAGTTCTTC	CSASSRGSTGGNEQFF
TRBJ2-1	TRBD1	few	TRBV28	TGTGCCAGCAGACACCGGGACAGGGATTACAATGAGCAGTTCTTC	CASRHRDRDYNEQFF
TRBJ1-6	TRBD1	-	TRBV5-1	TGCGCCAGCAGCCAAGGACAGGGGGCAGGAAATTCACCCCTCCACTTT	CASSQGQGAGNSPLHF